Here is one T cell receptor beta chain with its context. CDR3 size: 13 residues. Germline V gene data show CDR1 as MNHEY and CDR2 as SVGAGI. Between the trimmed V and J ends, which lost 8 bases and 0 bases, there was a span of 11 bases. Sequenced by immunoSEQ multiplex PCR; TCRdb stores in-frame clones only, minus some. The table has about 20,000 clones, about 83% seen once; the top ten hold around 8.1%. The data are from a study of T cell clonotyping in hematopoietic cell transplantation. Time point denoted: recipient sample about 28 days before transplant, after cytoreduction. The sample consisted of peripheral blood mononuclear cells, taken before stem cell transplant. V gene TRBV6-5 combines with J gene TRBJ2-7, with D perhaps matching TRBD2 (5 bases). This clonotype originated in a middle-aged man with acute myeloid leukemia. Some clones in this sample may be carry-over from other donors' samples. The CDR3 DNA reads TGTGCCAGCGCGATTGGGAGCTCCTACGAGCAGTACTTC. Translating it yields CASAIGSSYEQYF.